The next 30 T cell receptor beta chains were all read from a single sample in a study of a mutant IDH1 vaccine in newly diagnosed glioma. Produced via immunoSEQ multiplex PCR; TCRdb's table is partial and in-frame only. The sample includes 90,000 to 100,000 clones, roughly 86% seen only once; the top ten take roughly 0.78%. Which antigens these TCRs recognize remains unknown. Time point of the sample: week 47, end of study. Topical imiquimod was applied with each vaccine dose, which held 300 ug of mutant IDH1 20-mer peptide. The material sequenced was PBMCs, taken from a glioma patient whose treatment included an IDH1 peptide vaccine. These receptors came from a woman between 45 and 65 years old with glioma.

This clone was observed a few times. The rearrangement links TRBV23-1 to TRBJ2-7; TRBD2 aligns across 10 bases. TRBV23-1 is identified as an open reading frame with a role that is uncertain. The CDR3 totals 17 residues. The junction had 14 bases not matched to a gene; V was cut back by 6 bases and J by 3 bases. The chain's CDR3 is CASRRKIPAGGRYEQYF. CDR3 DNA: TGCGCCAGCAGACGCAAAATTCCAGCGGGAGGGCGCTACGAGCAGTACTTC.

V usage is TRBV2 and J usage is TRBJ2-1; D remains unclear. Looked up from germline, CDR1 is SNHLY and CDR2 is FYNNEI. Trimming took off 10 bases at V and 9 bases at J, with 13 bases between the two ends. CDR3 length: 11 residues. The CDR3 coding sequence is TGTGCCACGGGTGTGTTGGTTGAGCAGTTCTTC. Translated: CATGVLVEQFF. The entire variable domain, with the rest obtained from reference TRBV2 and TRBJ2-1, is as follows: EPEVTQTPSHQVTQMGQEVILRCVPISNHLYFYWYRQILGQKVEFLVSFYNNEISEKSEIFDDQFSVERPDGSNFTLKIRSTKLEDSAMYFCATGVLVEQFFGPGTRLTVL.

The chain combines TRBV11-1 with TRBJ1-1; TRBD1 matches 9 bases. The CDR3 length is 15 residues. V trimming: 2 bases; J trimming: 1 base; junction bases outside the gene matches: 2. Germline loops: CDR1 SGHAT, CDR2 FQDESV (reference sequence). The CDR3 reads CASSLTGQGNTEAFF. The DNA for the CDR3 is TGTGCCAGCAGCTTAACGGGACAGGGGAACACTGAAGCTTTCTTT.

This chain joins TRBV29-1 and TRBJ2-5, with 9 bases aligning to TRBD1. V trimming: 6 bases; J trimming: 5 bases; junction bases outside the gene matches: 13. The CDR3 spans 15 residues. The germline CDR1 and CDR2 sequences are SQVTM and ANQGSEA. The CDR3 coding sequence is TGCAGCGTGCGTCCGGGACAGGGCCTAAGGGAGACCCAGTACTTC. This codes for CSVRPGQGLRETQYF.

V gene TRBV6-1 combines with J gene TRBJ2-4; TRBD1 matches 9 bases. The CDR3 extends over 15 amino acids. Germline V gene lookup returns CDR1 MNHNS and CDR2 SASEGT. After removal of 8 bases from V and 0 bases from J, the junction contained 5 bases not matched to a gene. DNA for the CDR3: TGTGCCAGCGAGACAGGGGGTCTAGCCAAAAACATTCAGTACTTC. It encodes CASETGGLAKNIQYF.

The V call is TRBV28, the J call TRBJ2-7; no firm D call. Germline loops: CDR1 MDHEN, CDR2 SYDVKM. The CDR3 covers 14 residues. V lost 10 bases, J lost 2 bases, and 18 bases lay in between. CDR3 bases: TGTGCCACCTCCTTGGCTGGGGTTGCCTACGAGCAGTACTTC. The encoded protein is CATSLAGVAYEQYF.

The genes are TRBV6-6 and TRBJ1-4; TRBD1 matches 9 bases. Germline lookup yields CDR1 MNHNY and CDR2 SVGAGI (reference sequence). This CDR3 region has 14 residues. J lost 8 bases, V lost 0 bases, and 1 base had no gene match. DNA of the CDR3: TGTGCCAGCAGTTACTCGGGGACAGGGGAAAAACTGTTTTTT. Protein sequence: CASSYSGTGEKLFF.

The chain joins TRBV5-1 to TRBJ1-1; 10 bases are shared with TRBD1. The V gene end was trimmed by 4 bases and the J gene end by 3 bases; junction bases not matched to a gene: 9. This CDR3 is built from 16 residues. Germline V gives CDR1 SGHRS, CDR2 YFSETQ. For the CDR3, the DNA is TGCGCCAGCAGCCGACTGACAGGGGGCATAGACACTGAAGCTTTCTTT. Protein: CASSRLTGGIDTEAFF. Together with reference TRBV5-1 and TRBJ1-1, the CDR3 gives the full variable domain: KAGVTQTPRYLIKTRGQQVTLSCSPISGHRSVSWYQQTPGQGLQFLFEYFSETQRNKGNFPGRFSGRQFSNSRSEMNVSTLELGDSALYLCASSRLTGGIDTEAFFGQGTRLTVV.

The chain is built from TRBV7-8 and TRBJ2-7; TRBD1 is a possible D gene (5 bases). The CDR3 loop spans 14 amino acids. Germline V gene sequence: CDR1 SGHVS, CDR2 FQNEAQ. Between the trimmed V and J ends, which lost 2 bases and 3 bases, there was a span of 11 bases. For the CDR3, the DNA is TGTGCCAGCAGCTTACAGGGAAATAGCTACGAGCAGTACTTC. Protein sequence: CASSLQGNSYEQYF.

The chain links TRBV28 to TRBJ2-1, with 14 bases aligning to TRBD2. Germline CDR1 MDHEN, CDR2 SYDVKM. J gave up 4 bases and V 4 bases, and 9 bases lay outside the gene matches. This CDR3 comprises 18 residues. CDR3 region: CASSSSGTSGSRYNEQFF. In DNA, the CDR3 is TGTGCCAGCAGTTCCTCCGGGACTAGCGGGAGCAGGTACAATGAGCAGTTCTTC.

The chain has TRBV27 and TRBJ1-4; no definite D call. V shed 4 bases and J shed 8 bases, with 14 bases lying between them. The germline V gene has CDR1 MNHEY and CDR2 SMNVEV (reference sequence). This CDR3 is built from 14 residues. CDR3 protein: CASSSNGPREKLFF. The CDR3 region has the DNA TGTGCCAGCAGTTCTAATGGCCCTCGCGAAAAACTGTTTTTT.

V gene TRBV5-1 combines with J gene TRBJ2-2, with 11 nucleotides matching TRBD2. The germline V gene has CDR1 SGHRS and CDR2 YFSETQ. With 3 bases clipped from V and 0 bases from J, the junction kept 10 bases outside the gene matches. This CDR3 has 19 residues. CDR3 nucleotides: TGCGCCAGCAGCTCGTCCGGGACTAGCGGATCACCGAACACCGGGGAGCTGTTTTTT. This sequence encodes CASSSSGTSGSPNTGELFF.

In this sample, this clone turned up once. The CDR3: CATSRLAGELFF. The CDR3 coding sequence is TGTGCCACCAGCAGGTTGGCCGGGGAGCTGTTTTTT. The chain has TRBV15 and TRBJ2-2; D is uncertain. Germline loops: CDR1 LNHNV, CDR2 YYDKDF (reference sequence). The CDR3 loop spans 12 amino acids. The V and J ends lost 3 bases and 6 bases respectively, with 5 bases between them. The full variable domain, its missing parts supplied by reference TRBV15 and TRBJ2-2, is DAMVIQNPRYQVTQFGKPVTLSCSQTLNHNVMYWYQQKSSQAPKLLFHYYDKDFNNEADTPDNFQSRRPNTSFCFLDIRSPGLGDTAMYLCATSRLAGELFFGEGSRLTVL.

J is TRBJ1-4 and V is TRBV6-5; possible D gene TRBD1, 5 bases. CDR1 and CDR2 from the germline V gene are MNHEY and SVGAGI. This CDR3 is built from 15 residues. Deletions cut 5 bases from V and 3 bases from J, with 13 bases between. The CDR3, as DNA: TGTGCCAGCAGTCTTATCCGGGACGCTAATGAAAAACTGTTTTTT. Protein sequence: CASSLIRDANEKLFF.

This clone was observed once. The chain joins TRBV19 to TRBJ2-1, with D possibly being TRBD1 or TRBD2 (6 bases each). Trimming stripped 7 bases from V and 0 bases from J, with 13 bases between. In germline, CDR1 is LNHDA, CDR2 SQIVND (reference sequence). The CDR3 runs 15 residues. The CDR3 DNA reads as TGTGCCAGTAAAGGGGGGTCAAGCTCCTACAATGAGCAGTTCTTC. Protein: CASKGGSSSYNEQFF. Filled out from reference TRBV19 and TRBJ2-1, the complete variable domain reads DGGITQSPKYLFRKEGQNVTLSCEQNLNHDAMYWYRQDPGQGLRLIYYSQIVNDFQKGDIAEGYSVSREKKESFPLTVTSAQKNPTAFYLCASKGGSSSYNEQFFGPGTRLTVL.

The V call is TRBV28, the J call TRBJ2-2, with D perhaps being TRBD1 or TRBD2 (5 bases each). Looked up from germline, CDR1 is MDHEN and CDR2 is SYDVKM. V lost 7 bases and J 6 bases, leaving 12 bases between the germline ends. The CDR3 is made up of 13 amino acids. CDR3 in DNA: TGTGCCAGCACCCTCATGGGGGCCGGGGAGCTGTTTTTT. Residues: CASTLMGAGELFF.

The rearrangement uses TRBV6-1 and TRBJ2-3, with 8 bases identical to TRBD2. This CDR3 contains 13 residues. V was clipped by 6 bases and J by 1 base; unmatched bases: 0. Per germline, CDR1 MNHNS and CDR2 SASEGT. The chain's CDR3 is CASRTSGTDTQYF. DNA for the CDR3: TGTGCCAGCAGGACTAGCGGCACAGATACGCAGTATTTT.

The rearrangement links TRBV18 to TRBJ1-4; D is uncertain. Germline values: CDR1 KGHSH, CDR2 LQKENI. The CDR3 has 13 residues. Between the trimmed V and J ends, which lost 1 base and 4 bases, there was a span of 4 bases. The CDR3 sequence is CASSPQSNEKLFF. The CDR3 coding sequence is TGTGCCAGCTCACCACAGAGTAATGAAAAACTGTTTTTT.

The V call is TRBV5-4, the J call TRBJ2-5; D is unclear. The germline CDR1 and CDR2 sequences are SGHNT and YYREEE (reference sequence). CDR3 length: 16 amino acids. V dropped 6 bases and J dropped 4 bases, with 22 bases sitting between them. The DNA of the CDR3 is TGTGCCAGCACCACGAACCAGGCTGGGTACGGAGAGACCCAGTACTTC. It yields the protein CASTTNQAGYGETQYF. Drawing the rest from reference TRBV5-4 and TRBJ2-5, the complete variable domain is ETGVTQSPTHLIKTRGQQVTLRCSSQSGHNTVSWYQQALGQGPQFIFQYYREEENGRGNFPPRFSGLQFPNYSSELNVNALELDDSALYLCASTTNQAGYGETQYFGPGTRLLVL.

The V and J genes are TRBV9 and TRBJ2-2, with 10 nucleotides matching TRBD2. Germline trimming cut 4 bases from V and 0 bases from J; bases unmatched to any gene: 6. This CDR3 region has 17 residues. Germline CDR1 and CDR2: SGDLS and YYNGEE. As DNA, the CDR3 is TGTGCCAGCAGCCCGCGACTAGCGGGTTCGAACACCGGGGAGCTGTTTTTT. Translation: CASSPRLAGSNTGELFF.

The chain links TRBV19 to TRBJ2-7; TRBD1 or TRBD2 may be the D gene (5 bases each). The germline V and J ends were trimmed by 5 bases and 4 bases, with 15 bases remaining between them. The germline CDR1 and CDR2 sequences are LNHDA and SQIVND (reference sequence). The CDR3 length is 14 residues. The CDR3 sequence: CASSVQVTGYEQYF. The CDR3, as DNA: TGTGCCAGTAGTGTACAGGTAACGGGGTACGAGCAGTACTTC.

The chain uses TRBV15 and TRBJ1-1, with 8 bases aligning to TRBD1. CDR1 and CDR2 from the germline V gene are LNHNV and YYDKDF (reference sequence). The CDR3 length is 13 residues. V gave up 5 bases and J gave up 3 bases; unmatched junction bases: 2. CDR3 sequence reads: CATSGQGDTEAFF. The CDR3 region has the DNA TGTGCCACCAGCGGACAGGGCGACACTGAAGCTTTCTTT.

The chain carries TRBV19 and TRBJ1-1; no clear D gene. V lost 1 base, J lost 10 bases, and 13 bases lay in between. The germline V gene encodes CDR1 LNHDA and CDR2 SQIVND (reference sequence). This CDR3 contains 13 residues. DNA for the CDR3: TGTGCCAGTAGTATAGGGTCACCCCGGGGAGCTTTCTTT. Its translation: CASSIGSPRGAFF. The entire variable domain, with the rest obtained from reference TRBV19 and TRBJ1-1, is as follows: DGGITQSPKYLFRKEGQNVTLSCEQNLNHDAMYWYRQDPGQGLRLIYYSQIVNDFQKGDIAEGYSVSREKKESFPLTVTSAQKNPTAFYLCASSIGSPRGAFFGQGTRLTVV.

The chain carries TRBV30 and TRBJ1-6, with 9 bases identical to TRBD1. The trim removed 0 bases at V and 9 bases at J, leaving 6 bases unmatched. The CDR3 is 15 amino acids. The germline V gene encodes CDR1 GTSNPN and CDR2 SVGIG (reference sequence). The CDR3 DNA sequence: TGTGCCTGGAGTGTACAAGGGACAGGGTCTTCACCCCTCCACTTT. It codes for CAWSVQGTGSSPLHF.

DNA of the CDR3: TGTGCCAGCGGGGGACAGGGAGGAGAGACCCAGTACTTC. It is translated as CASGGQGGETQYF. The rearrangement links TRBV2 to TRBJ2-5, with 9 nucleotides matching TRBD1. CDR1 and CDR2 (germline): SNHLY, FYNNEI. With 8 bases clipped from V and 4 bases from J, the junction kept 5 bases outside the gene matches. CDR3 length equals 13 residues. The variable domain in full, completed from reference TRBV2 and TRBJ2-5, reads EPEVTQTPSHQVTQMGQEVILRCVPISNHLYFYWYRQILGQKVEFLVSFYNNEISEKSEIFDDQFSVERPDGSNFTLKIRSTKLEDSAMYFCASGGQGGETQYFGPGTRLLVL.

V and J are TRBV6-5 and TRBJ1-1; D call uncertain. V was shortened by 2 bases and J by 4 bases, with 14 bases between the two germline ends. The length of the CDR3 is 15 residues. Germline V gene sequence: CDR1 MNHEY, CDR2 SVGAGI. The DNA for the CDR3 is TGTGCCAGCAGTTACGAGACAAGGTCGGGCACTGAAGCTTTCTTT. This gives the protein CASSYETRSGTEAFF.

V gene TRBV28 combines with J gene TRBJ1-4; D not resolved. Trimming pared 7 bases from V and 5 bases from J, leaving 8 bases between. In germline, CDR1 is MDHEN, CDR2 SYDVKM. This CDR3 comprises 12 residues. In nucleotides, the CDR3 is TGTGCCAGCACAGGTCCCAATGAAAAACTGTTTTTT. Amino acid sequence: CASTGPNEKLFF.

The chain is built from TRBV6-6 and TRBJ1-3; D not resolved. Trimming cost V 6 bases and J 2 bases, with 5 bases left between them. From germline, CDR1 is MNHNY and CDR2 SVGAGI (reference sequence). The CDR3 is made up of 12 amino acids. CDR3 coding DNA: TGTGCCAGCAGCCCTGCTGGAAACACCATATATTTT. The encoded protein is CASSPAGNTIYF.

This clone was observed a handful of times. This chain connects TRBV10-3 to TRBJ1-4; D remains ambiguous. V was cut by 2 bases and J by 5 bases, with 6 bases left in between. Germline V lookup: CDR1 ENHRY, CDR2 SYGVKD. The CDR3 runs to 13 residues. The CDR3 sequence: CAISEPRNEKLFF. The CDR3 DNA reads TGTGCCATCAGTGAGCCCAGAAATGAAAAACTGTTTTTT.

This sequence joins TRBV6-5 and TRBJ2-7; unclear D gene. V was shortened by 0 bases and J by 0 bases, with 12 bases between the two germline ends. The germline CDR1 and CDR2 sequences are MNHEY and SVGAGI. The CDR3 contains 16 residues. This CDR3 is CASSYSTVGISYEQYF. DNA for the CDR3: TGTGCCAGCAGTTACTCGACTGTCGGCATCTCCTACGAGCAGTACTTC.